These 13 T cell receptor beta chains share one sample of origin, sequenced in a study of OX40 agonist ivuxolimab in advanced cancers. This table comes from immunoSEQ multiplex PCR, and its TCRdb copy is limited to in-frame clones, with some not included. The sample holds about 72,000 clones, around 90% seen once. Sequenced material: CD4+ or CD8+ T cells sorted from blood, taken in a trial of the OX40 agonist ivuxolimab. These receptors came from an adult with an advanced solid tumor such as melanoma, head and neck, liver or kidney cancer.

The V gene is TRBV28, the J gene TRBJ1-2, with D perhaps TRBD1 (6 bases). CDR3 length equals 14 residues. Trimming took 6 bases from V and 4 from J, leaving 15 bases between them. In germline, CDR1 is MDHEN, CDR2 SYDVKM. CDR3 residues: CASSSGGKVYGYTF. In DNA, the CDR3 is TGTGCCAGCAGCTCGGGGGGCAAGGTCTATGGCTACACCTTC.

The chain joins TRBV7-9 to TRBJ2-1; TRBD1 matches 7 bases. V lost 4 bases and J lost 9; bases outside the gene matches: 6. Germline V gene data show CDR1 as SEHNR and CDR2 as FQNEAQ (reference sequence). The CDR3 has 13 amino acids. CDR3 bases: TGTGCCAGCAGCTACGACAGGGATCGTGAGCAGTTCTTC. Protein: CASSYDRDREQFF.

The chain carries TRBV11-3 and TRBJ1-1; D unclear. Trimming pared 1 base from V and 11 bases from J, leaving 11 bases between. The CDR3 contains 12 residues. Germline V lookup: CDR1 SGHNT, CDR2 YENEEA. The CDR3 nucleotides read TGTGCCAGCAGCTTAGTAGGAGGTTCGGCTTTCTTT. This translates into CASSLVGGSAFF.

The rearrangement links TRBV29-1 to TRBJ1-2, with unresolved D. CDR3 length: 10 residues. Germline CDR1 SQVTM, CDR2 ANQGSEA. V gave up 2 bases and J gave up 8 bases, with 6 bases separating them. CDR3 protein: CSVETEGYTF. The CDR3 coding sequence is TGCAGCGTTGAAACGGAGGGCTACACCTTC.

V and J are TRBV9 and TRBJ2-2, with D possibly matching TRBD1 (5 bases). Germline CDR1 SGDLS, CDR2 YYNGEE. There are 16 residues in the CDR3. V lost 2 bases and J lost 0, with 11 bases in between. The CDR3 protein is CASSVRQLTNTGELFF. The CDR3 region has the DNA TGTGCCAGCAGCGTTCGACAGCTGACGAACACCGGGGAGCTGTTTTTT. The full variable domain, its missing parts supplied by reference TRBV9 and TRBJ2-2, is DSGVTQTPKHLITATGQRVTLRCSPRSGDLSVYWYQQSLDQGLQFLIQYYNGEERAKGNILERFSAQQFPDLHSELNLSSLELGDSALYFCASSVRQLTNTGELFFGEGSRLTVL.

The chain couples TRBV10-3 to TRBJ2-4; D gene unclear. The CDR3 sequence is 14 residues long. From germline, CDR1 is ENHRY and CDR2 SYGVKD. The V gene lost 6 bases and the J gene lost 3 bases, with 12 bases spanning the gap. CDR3: CAISPDGDKNIQYF. The CDR3 nucleotides are TGTGCCATCAGCCCGGACGGAGACAAAAACATTCAGTACTTC.

This clone was seen only a few times. The chain uses TRBV7-9 and TRBJ2-5, with a weak D call TRBD2 (6 bases). This CDR3 spans 16 amino acids. Trimming took 1 base from V and 5 from J, leaving 17 bases between them. Looked up from germline, CDR1 is SEHNR and CDR2 is FQNEAQ (reference sequence). The CDR3 DNA reads as TGTGCCAGCAGCTTAGTCGGAGGGTTCTCTGGGGAGACCCAGTACTTC. Protein product: CASSLVGGFSGETQYF.

This clone showed up just once. This CDR3 reads CASSLGHNLRDTQYF. DNA of the CDR3: TGTGCCAGCAGCTTAGGCCACAACCTTAGGGATACGCAGTATTTT. The V call is TRBV7-9, the J call TRBJ2-3; D unresolved. The germline CDR1 and CDR2 sequences are SEHNR and FQNEAQ (reference sequence). The V end was cut by 1 base, the J end by 6 bases, with 14 bases between. The CDR3 runs 15 residues. The full variable domain, rest sourced from reference TRBV7-9 and TRBJ2-3, is DTGVSQNPRHKITKRGQNVTFRCDPISEHNRLYWYRQTLGQGPEFLTYFQNEAQLEKSRLLSDRFSAERPKGSFSTLEIQRTEQGDSAMYLCASSLGHNLRDTQYFGPGTRLTVL.

The J gene is TRBJ2-1, the V gene TRBV5-1; no firm D call. The germline CDR1 and CDR2 sequences are SGHRS and YFSETQ. V lost 0 bases and J 5 bases, leaving 6 bases between the germline ends. This CDR3 is 13 amino acids long. CDR3 residues: CASSLGPNNEQFF. The CDR3 DNA follows: TGCGCCAGCAGCTTGGGACCCAACAATGAGCAGTTCTTC.

This clone was counted once. This chain connects TRBV18 to TRBJ2-1, with TRBD2 matching 8 bases. CDR3 length: 17 residues. The V gene's germline CDR1 is KGHSH and CDR2 LQKENI. V shed 2 bases and J 1 base; nucleotides not matched to a gene: 7. CDR3 DNA: TGTGCCAGCTCACCAGGGGAGGGCGGGAGGTCCTACAATGAGCAGTTCTTC. Residues: CASSPGEGGRSYNEQFF.

About this clone itself: This sample includes further DNA sequences coding for the same CDR3. V is TRBV4-1 and J is TRBJ1-4, with 9 bases lining up with TRBD1. The CDR3 runs 14 residues. V trimming: 4 bases; J trimming: 8 bases; junction bases outside the gene matches: 5. Germline CDR1 reads MGHRA; CDR2 reads YSYEKL. The CDR3 DNA sequence: TGCGCCAGCAGCCCCGGGACAGGGTCCGAAAAACTGTTTTTT. It translates to CASSPGTGSEKLFF.

The chain couples TRBV5-1 to TRBJ1-2; D not certain. V was pared by 1 base and J by 1 base, with 8 bases between. This CDR3 region has 14 residues. The germline V gene encodes CDR1 SGHRS and CDR2 YFSETQ. CDR3 amino acids: CASSLLVDNYGYTF. CDR3 DNA: TGCGCCAGCAGCTTGTTGGTAGATAACTATGGCTACACCTTC.

V usage is TRBV18 and J usage is TRBJ2-1; the match to TRBD1 covers 7 bases. This CDR3 contains 16 residues. V was pared by 5 bases and J by 8 bases, with 15 bases of the junction left unmatched. Germline loops: CDR1 KGHSH, CDR2 LQKENI. The DNA of the CDR3 is TGTGCCAGCTCAACGACAGGGCCCCCCACAATGGATGAGCAGTTCTTC. Protein product: CASSTTGPPTMDEQFF.